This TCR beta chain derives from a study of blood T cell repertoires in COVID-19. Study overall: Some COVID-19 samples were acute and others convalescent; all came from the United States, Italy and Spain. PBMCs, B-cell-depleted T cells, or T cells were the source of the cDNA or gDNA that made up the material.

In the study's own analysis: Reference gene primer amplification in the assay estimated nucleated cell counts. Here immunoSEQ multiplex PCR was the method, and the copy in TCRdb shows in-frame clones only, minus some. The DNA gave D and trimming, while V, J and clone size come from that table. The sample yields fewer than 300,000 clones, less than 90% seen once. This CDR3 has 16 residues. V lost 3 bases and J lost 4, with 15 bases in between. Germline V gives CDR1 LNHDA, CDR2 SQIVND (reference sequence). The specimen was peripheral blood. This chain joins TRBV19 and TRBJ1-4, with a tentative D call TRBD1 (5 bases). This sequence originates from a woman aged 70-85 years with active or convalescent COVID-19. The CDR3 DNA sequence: TGTGCCAGTAGTATTTGGGGAATCGGGGGTAATGAAAAACTGTTTTTT. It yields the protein CASSIWGIGGNEKLFF.